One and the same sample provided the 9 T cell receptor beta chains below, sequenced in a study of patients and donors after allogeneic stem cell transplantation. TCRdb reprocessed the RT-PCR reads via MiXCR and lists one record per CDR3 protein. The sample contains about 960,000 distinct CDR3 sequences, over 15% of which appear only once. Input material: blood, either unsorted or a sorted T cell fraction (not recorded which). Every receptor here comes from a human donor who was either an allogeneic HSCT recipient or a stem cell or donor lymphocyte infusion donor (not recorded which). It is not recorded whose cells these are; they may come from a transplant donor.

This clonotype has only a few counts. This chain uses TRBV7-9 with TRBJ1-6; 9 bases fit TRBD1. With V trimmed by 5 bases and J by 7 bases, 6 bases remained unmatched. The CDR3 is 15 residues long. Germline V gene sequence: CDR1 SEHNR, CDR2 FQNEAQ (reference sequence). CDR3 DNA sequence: TGTGCCAGCAGCGCCGGGACAGGGTTAAATTCACCCCTCCACTTT. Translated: CASSAGTGLNSPLHF.

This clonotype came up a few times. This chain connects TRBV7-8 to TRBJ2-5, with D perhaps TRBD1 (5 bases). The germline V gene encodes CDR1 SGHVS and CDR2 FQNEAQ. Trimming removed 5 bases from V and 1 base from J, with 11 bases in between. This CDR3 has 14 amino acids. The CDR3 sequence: CASSPRQFQETQYF. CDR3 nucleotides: TGTGCCAGCAGCCCCAGACAGTTCCAAGAGACCCAGTACTTC. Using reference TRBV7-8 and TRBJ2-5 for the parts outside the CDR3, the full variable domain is GAGVSQSPRYKVAKRGQDVALRCDPISGHVSLFWYQQALGQGPEFLTYFQNEAQLDKSGLPSDRFFAERPEGSVSTLKIQRTQQEDSAVYLCASSPRQFQETQYFGPGTRLLVL.

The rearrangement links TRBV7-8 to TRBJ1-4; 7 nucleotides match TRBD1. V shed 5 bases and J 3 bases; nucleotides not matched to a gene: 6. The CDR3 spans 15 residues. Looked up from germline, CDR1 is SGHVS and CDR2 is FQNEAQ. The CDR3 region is CASSLTGEPNEKLFF. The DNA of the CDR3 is TGTGCCAGCAGCCTTACAGGGGAACCTAATGAAAAACTGTTTTTT.

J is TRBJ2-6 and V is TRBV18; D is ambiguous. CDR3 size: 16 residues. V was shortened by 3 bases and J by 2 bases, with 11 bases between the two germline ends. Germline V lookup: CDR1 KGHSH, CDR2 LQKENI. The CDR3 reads CASSPGLNTGANVLTF. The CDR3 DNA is TGTGCCAGCTCACCCGGCTTAAACACTGGGGCCAACGTCCTGACTTTC.

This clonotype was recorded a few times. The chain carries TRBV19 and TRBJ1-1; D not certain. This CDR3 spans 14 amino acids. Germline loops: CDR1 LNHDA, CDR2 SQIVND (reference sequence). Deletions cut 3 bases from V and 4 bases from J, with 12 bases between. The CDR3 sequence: CASSILGEGTEAFF. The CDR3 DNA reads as TGTGCCAGTAGTATCCTCGGGGAAGGCACTGAAGCTTTCTTT. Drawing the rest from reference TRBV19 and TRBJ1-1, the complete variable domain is DGGITQSPKYLFRKEGQNVTLSCEQNLNHDAMYWYRQDPGQGLRLIYYSQIVNDFQKGDIAEGYSVSREKKESFPLTVTSAQKNPTAFYLCASSILGEGTEAFFGQGTRLTVV.

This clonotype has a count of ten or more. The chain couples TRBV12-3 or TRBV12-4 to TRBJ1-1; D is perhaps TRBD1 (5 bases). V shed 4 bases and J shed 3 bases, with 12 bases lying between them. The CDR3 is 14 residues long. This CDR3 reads CASSSGLRDTEAFF. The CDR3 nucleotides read TGTGCCAGCAGTTCGGGACTTAGAGACACTGAAGCTTTCTTT.

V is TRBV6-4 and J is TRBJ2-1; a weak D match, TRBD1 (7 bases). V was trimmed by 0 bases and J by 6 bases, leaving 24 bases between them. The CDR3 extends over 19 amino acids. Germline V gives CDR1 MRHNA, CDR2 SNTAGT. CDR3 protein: CASSDSSRGNRGGFNEQFF. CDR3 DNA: TGTGCCAGCAGTGACTCGAGTCGGGGGAACAGGGGAGGTTTCAATGAGCAGTTCTTC.

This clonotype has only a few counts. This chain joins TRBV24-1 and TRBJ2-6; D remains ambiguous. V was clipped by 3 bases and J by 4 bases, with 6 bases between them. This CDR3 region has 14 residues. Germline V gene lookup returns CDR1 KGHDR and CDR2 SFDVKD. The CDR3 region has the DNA TGTGCCACCAGTGATCCCCGGGGGGCCAACGTCCTGACTTTC. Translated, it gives CATSDPRGANVLTF.

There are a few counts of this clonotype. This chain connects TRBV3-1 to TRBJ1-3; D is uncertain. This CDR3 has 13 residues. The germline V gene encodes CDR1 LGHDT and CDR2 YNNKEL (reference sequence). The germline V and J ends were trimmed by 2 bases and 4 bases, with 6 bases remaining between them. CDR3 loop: CASSQSRGNTIYF. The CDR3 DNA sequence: TGTGCCAGCAGCCAAAGCAGGGGAAACACCATATATTTT.